This T cell receptor beta chain originates from a study of T cell repertoires in cytomegalovirus infection. Whole-study context: Based on public TCR beta signatures, there were indications of CMV infection and of a matching HLA type.

Ten or more counts support this clonotype. Its antigen is unknown. J lost 10 bases, V lost 2 bases, and 4 bases had no gene match. Germline CDR1 is MNHEY and CDR2 is SVGAGI. CDR3 length: 14 residues. Each CDR3 protein gets one entry after TCRdb re-called the reads with MiXCR. The sample yields some 800,000 distinct CDR3 sequences, 25% to 30% seen once. Specimen: cultured CD8+ T cells from PBMCs, collected from culture after CMV antigen stimulation. The sequence was obtained from a human donor in good health (CMV status not recorded). Some clones in this sample may be carry-over from other donors' samples. The chain links TRBV6-5 to TRBJ1-4; 10 bases align to TRBD1. The CDR3 region has the DNA TGTGCCAGCAGTTACGAGGGACAGGGGAGAAAACTGTTTTTT. It yields the protein CASSYEGQGRKLFF.